This TCR beta chain is drawn from a study of metastatic and nonmetastatic thyroid tumors. In the study overall: Repertoires from blood and tumor or nodule tissue of malignant and benign thyroid patients were compared.

In the study's own analysis: A distant-metastasis classifier for papillary thyroid cancer was built using CDR3 differences across clinicopathological groups. TCRdb re-called the PCR reads via MiXCR. The V and J calls were determined by TCRdb, not by the authors. This sample has over 5,500 clones, with around 29% found just once. Overall study findings and caveats: Across blood and tumor, TCR beta diversity in malignant thyroid tumors was reportedly significantly higher than in benign nodules.

None of the patients had undergone any treatment ahead of thyroid surgery. To note about this clone: The antigen remains undetermined. A read error may produce the germline difference seen at one junction end.

The CDR3 has 13 amino acids. The V gene's germline CDR1 is MDHEN and CDR2 SYDVKM. Source material: adjacent normal tissue. The chain recombines TRBV28 with TRBJ1-1, with TRBD1 as a possible D gene (6 bases). This sequence originates from a male donor with papillary thyroid cancer or a benign thyroid nodule (not recorded which). Some clones in this sample may be carry-over from other donors' samples. CDR3 residues: CARSRGQSVEALF. The CDR3, as DNA: TGTGCCAGAAGTCGTGGACAGTCCGTAGAAGCTTTGTTT. The full variable domain, rest sourced from reference TRBV28 and TRBJ1-1, is DVKVTQSSRYLVKRTGEKVFLECVQDMDHENMFWYRQDPGLGLRLIYFSYDVKMKEKGDIPEGYSVSREKKERFSLILESASTNQTSMYLCARSRGQSVEALFGQGTRLTVV.